The 32 T cell receptor beta chains reported below all come from one sample, sequenced in a study of blood T cells in healthy people across ages. Primed by a sample-barcoded 5' primer and a J-beta primer mix, a second PCR proceeded for about 7 to 11 cycles. TCRdb re-called the 5' RACE reads with MiXCR, one entry per CDR3 protein. The sample has around 700,000 distinct CDR3 sequences; 20% to 25% are singletons. These data were also reused for a study on T cells of mothers and their children.

The specimen was blood. These receptors all stem from a boy younger than 18 in good health.

This clonotype has just a few counts. Here the CDR3 DNA reads TGTGCCAGCCTAACAGGGCCGAACACTGAAGCTTTCTTT. Its protein is CASLTGPNTEAFF. The rearrangement joins TRBV6-6 to TRBJ1-1, with D possibly TRBD1 on 6 matching bases. Trimming pared 8 bases from V and 1 base from J, leaving 11 bases between. The CDR3 length is 13 residues. CDR1 and CDR2 (germline): MNHNY, SVGAGI (reference sequence).

This chain joins TRBV9 and TRBJ1-2; 7 bases are shared with TRBD1. J was trimmed by 2 bases and V by 6 bases; bases with no gene match: 4. This CDR3 is 13 amino acids long. Germline CDR1 reads SGDLS; CDR2 reads YYNGEE. In DNA form, the CDR3 reads TGTGCCAGCACCCCGACAGGGAACTATGGCTACACCTTC. It specifies CASTPTGNYGYTF.

The rearrangement uses TRBV29-1 and TRBJ1-1, with TRBD1 matching over 7 bases. J was trimmed by 7 bases and V by 4 bases; bases with no gene match: 3. Germline V lookup: CDR1 SQVTM, CDR2 ANQGSEA. CDR3 size: 11 residues. CDR3 in amino acids: CSVVQGGEAFF. The CDR3 DNA follows: TGCAGCGTTGTCCAGGGGGGTGAAGCTTTCTTT.

The chain links TRBV7-2 to TRBJ1-2; D is possibly TRBD1 (6 bases). CDR3 length: 15 residues. Germline V CDR1 and CDR2: SGHTA, FQGNSA. The V gene lost 7 bases and the J gene lost 2 bases, with 17 bases spanning the gap. The CDR3 DNA reads TGTGCCAGCATCCCACGCCCTGGGGGCAACTATGGCTACACCTTC. Its protein product is CASIPRPGGNYGYTF.

This clonotype was seen more than once but under ten times. The chain is built from TRBV5-1 and TRBJ2-1; possibly TRBD2 for D (6 bases). Trimming removed 4 bases at V and 7 bases at J, with 18 bases between. From germline, CDR1 is SGHRS and CDR2 YFSETQ. The CDR3 is made up of 15 amino acids. Here the CDR3 DNA reads TGCGCCAGCAGCCCGGCGGGACCCAATTCGAATGAGCAGTTCTTC. Amino acid sequence: CASSPAGPNSNEQFF.

This clonotype came up a few times. The rearrangement links TRBV6-2 or TRBV6-3 to TRBJ2-2; D gene unclear. Germline lookup yields CDR1 MNHEY and CDR2 SVGEGT. This CDR3 contains 10 residues. Trimming cost V 4 bases and J 8 bases, with 2 bases left between them. DNA of the CDR3: TGTGCCAGCAGTTCGGGGGAGCTGTTTTTT. Its translation: CASSSGELFF.

The chain combines TRBV29-1 with TRBJ1-2, with a tentative D call TRBD1 (5 bases). The germline V and J ends were trimmed by 3 bases and 4 bases, with 15 bases remaining between them. Germline V gives CDR1 SQVTM, CDR2 ANQGSEA. This CDR3 region has 14 residues. The CDR3 bases are TGCAGCGTTGAGGGCGGGGGGAATAGCTATGGCTACACCTTC. Protein sequence: CSVEGGGNSYGYTF.

The genes are TRBV27 and TRBJ2-3; 7 nucleotides line up with TRBD2. The CDR3 length is 15 residues. Trimming at V came to 6 bases and at J to 3 bases, leaving 9 bases not matched to a gene. CDR1 MNHEY and CDR2 SMNVEV come from the germline V gene (reference sequence). CDR3 sequence reads: CASRNWGLRTDTQYF. The CDR3 nucleotides read TGTGCCAGCAGAAACTGGGGACTAAGGACAGATACGCAGTATTTT.

Only a few counts were recorded for this clonotype. V usage is TRBV6-5 and J usage is TRBJ1-1, with D possibly TRBD1 on 5 matching bases. Looked up from germline, CDR1 is MNHEY and CDR2 is SVGAGI. The CDR3 loop spans 12 amino acids. V was shortened by 10 bases and J by 2 bases, with 11 bases between the two germline ends. The CDR3: CATSQGNTEAFF. In DNA, the CDR3 is TGTGCCACGAGTCAGGGAAACACTGAAGCTTTCTTT.

The chain is built from TRBV29-1 and TRBJ2-3; 7 positions match TRBD2. This CDR3 is 12 amino acids long. V gave up 7 bases and J gave up 2 bases; unmatched junction bases: 3. The V gene's germline CDR1 is SQVTM and CDR2 ANQGSEA. This CDR3 reads CSGGLVTDTQYF. The CDR3 DNA is TGCAGCGGTGGACTAGTCACAGATACGCAGTATTTT.

As regards this clonotype: A much larger clone differs by one base, so this may be a read error. V gene TRBV29-1 combines with J gene TRBJ2-3; 8 bases are a match to TRBD1. Germline V CDR1 and CDR2: SQVTM, ANQGSEA. The CDR3 has 17 amino acids. CDR3 protein: CRAESSERTGRTDTQYF. CDR3 DNA sequence: TGCAGAGCCGAATCTTCCGAAAGGACAGGGAGGACAGATACGCAGTATTTT.

This chain uses TRBV7-9 with TRBJ2-4; D tentatively reads TRBD1 or TRBD2 (5 bases each). The germline gives CDR1 SEHNR, CDR2 FQNEAQ (reference sequence). The germline V and J ends were trimmed by 3 bases and 8 bases, with 14 bases remaining between them. This CDR3 comprises 14 residues. Here the CDR3 reads CASSFGAAGDIQYF. DNA of the CDR3: TGTGCCAGCAGCTTTGGGGCTGCGGGTGACATTCAGTACTTC.

This chain connects TRBV20-1 to TRBJ2-1; 7 bases line up with TRBD1. The V gene end was trimmed by 1 base and the J gene end by 2 bases; junction bases not matched to a gene: 8. The CDR3 runs to 16 residues. Germline-derived CDR1 and CDR2 are DFQATT and SNEGSKA (reference sequence). DNA of the CDR3: TGCAGTGCTAGAGGCACGGGACAGAGGACCTACAATGAGCAGTTCTTC. Protein: CSARGTGQRTYNEQFF.

V usage is TRBV7-9 and J usage is TRBJ2-7; 9 positions agree with TRBD1. With 5 bases clipped from V and 2 bases from J, the junction kept 10 bases outside the gene matches. In germline, CDR1 is SEHNR, CDR2 FQNEAQ (reference sequence). This CDR3 comprises 16 residues. In DNA, the CDR3 is TGTGCCAGCAGCCCCAGCCGGGACAGGGAGGCCTACGAGCAGTACTTC. Amino acid sequence: CASSPSRDREAYEQYF.

A few counts support this clonotype. J is TRBJ2-7 and V is TRBV18; D is tentatively TRBD1 or TRBD2 (5 bases each). The germline CDR1 and CDR2 sequences are KGHSH and LQKENI. The length of the CDR3 is 13 residues. The V end lost 2 bases, the J end lost 7 bases, and 12 bases lay between the germline ends. CDR3 DNA: TGTGCCAGCTCACCAGCACGGGGCGGTGAGCAGTACTTC. Translated: CASSPARGGEQYF.

The gene calls are TRBV19 and TRBJ2-5; 7 bases are shared with TRBD2. This CDR3 is built from 14 residues. V was clipped by 3 bases and J by 1 base; unmatched bases: 2. Germline CDR1 and CDR2: LNHDA and SQIVND (reference sequence). The CDR3 DNA follows: TGTGCCAGTAGTATGGCTAGCGGCCAAGAGACCCAGTACTTC. This gives the protein CASSMASGQETQYF.

This clonotype was counted only a few times. The V call is TRBV3-1, the J call TRBJ2-5, with 8 bases identical to TRBD2. Germline CDR1 is LGHDT and CDR2 is YNNKEL (reference sequence). This CDR3 has 16 residues. The J segment lost 2 bases and the V segment lost 4 bases, leaving 9 bases of the junction unmatched. In DNA, the CDR3 is TGTGCCAGCAGCCCTCGGGTTAGCGGGGTTCAAGAGACCCAGTACTTC. Translation gives CASSPRVSGVQETQYF.

This clonotype was picked up a small number of times. This chain uses TRBV2 with TRBJ2-3; TRBD2 might be the D (6 bases). Germline values: CDR1 SNHLY, CDR2 FYNNEI. The CDR3 runs 17 residues. Trimming removed 0 bases from V and 0 bases from J, with 13 bases in between. CDR3 protein: CASSEAGGGLSTDTQYF. The CDR3 DNA follows: TGTGCCAGCAGTGAAGCGGGAGGCGGGCTAAGCACAGATACGCAGTATTTT.

The V gene is TRBV6-2 or TRBV6-3, the J gene TRBJ2-7, with D uncertain. Looked up from germline, CDR1 is MNHEY and CDR2 is SVGEGT. V lost 6 bases, J lost 3 bases, and 21 bases lay in between. This CDR3 contains 16 residues. The chain's CDR3 is CASSPPPIDPYYEQYF. CDR3 in DNA: TGTGCCAGCAGCCCTCCACCCATCGACCCATACTACGAGCAGTACTTC.

The sample holds a few counts of this clonotype. The junction and the germline gene differ at one end; a read error may be behind it. CDR3 amino acids: CSVEIAGDGEQLF. The CDR3 bases are TGCAGCGTTGAAATAGCGGGAGATGGTGAGCAGCTCTTC. V gene TRBV29-1 combines with J gene TRBJ2-1; TRBD2 aligns across 9 bases. Germline CDR1 and CDR2: SQVTM and ANQGSEA. The CDR3 is 13 amino acids.

CDR3 region: CSVDQSGFRSYNEQFF. The CDR3 DNA reads TGCAGCGTTGATCAGTCAGGATTTCGCTCCTACAATGAGCAGTTCTTC. The V gene is TRBV29-1, the J gene TRBJ2-1; the D is unclear. CDR1 SQVTM and CDR2 ANQGSEA come from the germline V gene. V was trimmed by 3 bases and J by 0 bases, leaving 15 bases between them. This CDR3 region has 16 residues.

This clonotype was picked up many times. The J gene is TRBJ2-7, the V gene TRBV6-5, with D perhaps matching TRBD2 (5 bases). This CDR3 contains 13 residues. The germline V and J ends were trimmed by 4 bases and 0 bases, with 7 bases remaining between them. Germline V gene data show CDR1 as MNHEY and CDR2 as SVGAGI. For the CDR3, the DNA is TGTGCCAGCAGTTCAGACTACTCCTACGAGCAGTACTTC. Amino acids: CASSSDYSYEQYF.

Here the CDR3 reads CASSFGIGGYGYTF. The CDR3 DNA is TGTGCCAGCAGCTTCGGGATAGGGGGCTATGGCTACACCTTC. The chain has TRBV7-3 and TRBJ1-2; maybe TRBD1 (6 bases). The germline gives CDR1 SGHTA, CDR2 FQGTGA. The V gene lost 3 bases and the J gene lost 4 bases, with 12 bases spanning the gap. The CDR3 has 14 amino acids.

The chain uses TRBV27 and TRBJ2-7; 8 bases match TRBD2. CDR3 length: 13 amino acids. Germline V gene lookup returns CDR1 MNHEY and CDR2 SMNVEV (reference sequence). V shed 1 base, J shed 6 bases, and the junction held 2 bases outside the gene matches. The CDR3 sequence is CASSLWLAGEQYF. CDR3 sequence (DNA): TGTGCCAGCAGTTTATGGCTAGCGGGCGAGCAGTACTTC.

On this clonotype: One end of the junction varies from germline; a read error may be responsible. The CDR3 protein is CASGLGERGYTF. CDR3 in DNA: TGTGCCAGCGGCTTGGGGGAGCGTGGCTACACCTTC. This rearrangement joins TRBV5-6 to TRBJ1-2, with a tentative D call TRBD1 (5 bases). CDR1 is SGHDT and CDR2 is YYEEEE in the germline V gene. This CDR3 contains 12 residues.

This chain links TRBV9 with TRBJ2-7; no firm D call. This CDR3 region has 14 residues. The germline V gene encodes CDR1 SGDLS and CDR2 YYNGEE. The ends were cut back, 2 bases at V and 0 bases at J, with 9 bases in the middle. The CDR3 here is CASSVVADSYEQYF. The CDR3, as DNA: TGTGCCAGCAGCGTGGTGGCAGACTCCTACGAGCAGTACTTC. Combining the CDR3 with reference TRBV9 and TRBJ2-7 gives the whole variable domain DSGVTQTPKHLITATGQRVTLRCSPRSGDLSVYWYQQSLDQGLQFLIQYYNGEERAKGNILERFSAQQFPDLHSELNLSSLELGDSALYFCASSVVADSYEQYFGPGTRLTVT.

This clonotype was seen only a few times. This chain connects TRBV7-9 to TRBJ2-5; no definite D call. The closer fit of TRBJ2-1 to the DNA end suggests the J call may be wrong. This CDR3 has 15 amino acids. Germline V CDR1 and CDR2: SEHNR, FQNEAQ (reference sequence). The CDR3 region is CASSSALGFFNEQFF. In nucleotides, the CDR3 is TGTGCCAGCAGTTCGGCCCTAGGGTTTTTTAATGAGCAGTTCTTC.

This clonotype appeared a few times. CDR3 sequence (DNA): TGTGCCAGCAGTTTACTTTTCCGAGCCAACAACTACGAGCAGTACTTC. Protein sequence: CASSLLFRANNYEQYF. This chain links TRBV28 with TRBJ2-7; D not resolved. The length of the CDR3 is 16 residues. Germline CDR1 is MDHEN and CDR2 is SYDVKM. Deletions cut 2 bases from V and 3 bases from J, with 17 bases between. The full variable domain, completed using reference TRBV28 and TRBJ2-7, is DVKVTQSSRYLVKRTGEKVFLECVQDMDHENMFWYRQDPGLGLRLIYFSYDVKMKEKGDIPEGYSVSREKKERFSLILESASTNQTSMYLCASSLLFRANNYEQYFGPGTRLTVT.

This clonotype was picked up a small number of times. CDR3 sequence: CSAMASGDSYEQYF. The CDR3, as DNA: TGCAGTGCTATGGCTAGCGGGGACTCCTACGAGCAGTACTTC. The gene calls are TRBV20-1 and TRBJ2-7, with TRBD2 matching over 9 bases. The V and J ends lost 4 bases and 0 bases, in that order; junction bases with no gene match: 4. The CDR3 consists of 14 residues. Germline assignment: CDR1 DFQATT and CDR2 SNEGSKA (reference sequence).

CDR3 coding DNA: TGCGCCAGCAGCCAAGAGATACGACGCACAGATACGCAGTATTTT. Amino acid sequence: CASSQEIRRTDTQYF. The genes are TRBV4-3 and TRBJ2-3, with unresolved D. The V and J ends lost 0 bases and 1 base respectively, with 8 bases between them. CDR1 is LGHNA and CDR2 is YSLEER in the germline V gene. CDR3 length: 15 residues.

The chain combines TRBV12-3 or TRBV12-4 with TRBJ1-4; D is ambiguous. This CDR3 has 16 residues. With 5 bases removed from V and 1 base from J, the gap between germline ends came to 14 bases. Here the CDR3 DNA reads TGTGCCAGCAGTCTCCGTAGGGTTAAAACTAATGAAAAACTGTTTTTT. This encodes CASSLRRVKTNEKLFF.

There are a few counts of this clonotype. The chain couples TRBV5-6 to TRBJ2-2; D gene ambiguous. The V gene lost 4 bases and the J gene lost 0 bases, with 16 bases spanning the gap. The CDR3 contains 17 residues. Germline lookup yields CDR1 SGHDT and CDR2 YYEEEE. In nucleotides, the CDR3 is TGTGCCAGCAGCCTGTTTGAGAAGTACTCGAACACCGGGGAGCTGTTTTTT. Its translation: CASSLFEKYSNTGELFF.